A selection of T cell receptor beta chains follows, all from one sample in a study of T cell responses to AZD1222 COVID-19 vaccine. The table came from immunoSEQ multiplex PCR; TCRdb's copy has only in-frame clones and leaves some out. The table lists 100,000 to 150,000 clones, around nine tenths of them singletons. Sequences were derived from peripheral blood, sampled on day 0 of MenACWY control vaccination. Every receptor here comes from an adult in good health. CDR3s include the opening cysteine and the closing phenylalanine or tryptophan. D genes are given only for firm matches. Clone size is not always given. Where it is, it says once, few, many or a class for expanded clones.

j_call: TRBJ2-6
v_call: TRBV7-9
d_call: TRBD1
clone_size: -
cdr3_aa: CASSPTGGGANVLTF
cdr3_nt: TGTGCCAGCAGCCCGACAGGGGGAGGGGCCAACGTCCTGACTTTC

j_call: TRBJ1-2
v_call: TRBV5-1
d_call: -
clone_size: -
cdr3_aa: CASSPGPGYGYTF
cdr3_nt: TGCGCCAGCAGCCCTGGGCCAGGGTATGGCTACACCTTC

j_call: TRBJ2-1
v_call: TRBV23-1
d_call: -
clone_size: -
cdr3_aa: CASSQSRDNEQFF
cdr3_nt: TGCGCCAGCAGTCAATCTCGGGACAATGAGCAGTTCTTC

j_call: TRBJ2-1
v_call: TRBV19
d_call: TRBD2
clone_size: -
cdr3_aa: CASSSLTSGYSSSYNEQFF
cdr3_nt: TGTGCCAGTAGTTCCTTGACTAGCGGATATTCGAGCTCCTACAATGAGCAGTTCTTC

j_call: TRBJ2-1
v_call: TRBV6-5
d_call: -
clone_size: once
cdr3_aa: CASSTGDSSYNEQFF
cdr3_nt: TGTGCCAGCTCCACGGGGGACTCCTCCTACAATGAGCAGTTCTTC

j_call: TRBJ1-2
v_call: TRBV7-9
d_call: -
clone_size: -
cdr3_aa: CASSHDPKGYTF
cdr3_nt: TGTGCCAGCAGCCACGACCCGAAGGGCTACACCTTC

j_call: TRBJ2-1
v_call: TRBV6-5
d_call: -
clone_size: once
cdr3_aa: CASRPNWNEQFF
cdr3_nt: TGTGCCAGCAGGCCTAACTGGAATGAGCAGTTCTTC

j_call: TRBJ2-1
v_call: TRBV4-3
d_call: TRBD2
clone_size: -
cdr3_aa: CASSQTTLAGGHEQFF
cdr3_nt: TGCGCCAGCAGCCAGACAACCCTAGCGGGAGGGCATGAGCAGTTCTTC

j_call: TRBJ2-5
v_call: TRBV5-1
d_call: -
clone_size: once
cdr3_aa: CASSLVQGGETQYF
cdr3_nt: TGCGCCAGCAGCTTGGTACAGGGTGGGGAGACCCAGTACTTC

j_call: TRBJ2-3
v_call: TRBV11-3
d_call: -
clone_size: -
cdr3_aa: CASSIDYLSTDTQYF
cdr3_nt: TGTGCCAGCAGCATCGACTACTTAAGCACAGATACGCAGTATTTT

j_call: TRBJ2-2
v_call: TRBV6-5
d_call: -
clone_size: -
cdr3_aa: CASKPEGLNTGELFF
cdr3_nt: TGTGCCAGCAAACCCGAGGGCCTAAACACCGGGGAGCTGTTTTTT

j_call: TRBJ2-1
v_call: TRBV6-4
d_call: TRBD2
clone_size: -
cdr3_aa: CASSELAGEGDEQFF
cdr3_nt: TGTGCCAGCAGTGAGCTAGCGGGAGAGGGGGATGAGCAGTTCTTC

j_call: TRBJ2-7
v_call: TRBV2
d_call: -
clone_size: -
cdr3_aa: CASSDAFSYEQYF
cdr3_nt: TGTGCCAGCAGTGACGCCTTCTCCTACGAGCAGTACTTC

j_call: TRBJ2-7
v_call: TRBV7-8
d_call: -
clone_size: -
cdr3_aa: CASRPPRGPEGYEQYF
cdr3_nt: TGTGCCAGCAGACCACCCCGGGGACCGGAGGGATACGAGCAGTACTTC

j_call: TRBJ1-1
v_call: TRBV10-3
d_call: TRBD1
clone_size: -
cdr3_aa: CATQGDRDTEAFF
cdr3_nt: TGTGCCACCCAGGGGGACAGGGACACTGAAGCTTTCTTT

j_call: TRBJ2-1
v_call: TRBV5-4
d_call: TRBD2
clone_size: -
cdr3_aa: CASSLAGTSGINEQFF
cdr3_nt: TGTGCCAGCAGCTTGGCCGGGACTAGCGGGATCAATGAGCAGTTCTTC

j_call: TRBJ2-1
v_call: TRBV3-1/TRBV3-2
d_call: -
clone_size: -
cdr3_aa: CASSQDTDEQFF
cdr3_nt: TGTGCCAGCAGCCAAGATACGGACGAGCAGTTCTTC

j_call: TRBJ2-5
v_call: TRBV24-1
d_call: -
clone_size: -
cdr3_aa: CATSSTPGETQYF
cdr3_nt: TGTGCCACCAGTTCGACACCCGGGGAGACCCAGTACTTC

j_call: TRBJ1-1
v_call: TRBV30
d_call: -
clone_size: -
cdr3_aa: CAWGANAEAFF
cdr3_nt: TGTGCCTGGGGGGCGAACGCTGAAGCTTTCTTT

j_call: TRBJ2-3
v_call: TRBV9
d_call: TRBD2
clone_size: -
cdr3_aa: CASSVLGLAGVGTDTQYF
cdr3_nt: TGTGCCAGCAGCGTTCTGGGACTAGCGGGAGTGGGTACAGATACGCAGTATTTT

j_call: TRBJ2-5
v_call: TRBV11-2
d_call: TRBD2
clone_size: -
cdr3_aa: CASTLAVGNQETQYF
cdr3_nt: TGTGCCAGCACTCTAGCGGTGGGGAACCAAGAGACCCAGTACTTC

j_call: TRBJ1-3
v_call: TRBV13
d_call: -
clone_size: once
cdr3_aa: CASSLQGYGNTIYF
cdr3_nt: TGTGCCAGCAGCTTACAGGGCTATGGAAACACCATATATTTT

j_call: TRBJ2-3
v_call: TRBV5-4
d_call: -
clone_size: -
cdr3_aa: CASSLAADTQYF
cdr3_nt: TGTGCCAGCAGCCTGGCGGCAGATACGCAGTATTTT

j_call: TRBJ1-2
v_call: TRBV6-2/TRBV6-3
d_call: -
clone_size: once
cdr3_aa: CASSYSGSRANYGYTF
cdr3_nt: TGTGCCAGCAGTTACTCGGGGAGCCGAGCTAACTATGGCTACACCTTC

j_call: TRBJ2-7
v_call: TRBV7-3
d_call: TRBD2
clone_size: few
cdr3_aa: CASSFAGGYEQYF
cdr3_nt: TGTGCCAGCAGCTTCGCGGGGGGGTACGAGCAGTACTTC

j_call: TRBJ1-1
v_call: TRBV7-8
d_call: -
clone_size: -
cdr3_aa: CASRDGLENTEAFF
cdr3_nt: TGTGCCAGCAGGGACGGACTGGAGAACACTGAAGCTTTCTTT

j_call: TRBJ1-1
v_call: TRBV5-1
d_call: -
clone_size: -
cdr3_aa: CASSLGMNTEAFF
cdr3_nt: TGCGCCAGCAGCTTGGGGATGAACACTGAAGCTTTCTTT

j_call: TRBJ2-2
v_call: TRBV11-3
d_call: TRBD2
clone_size: -
cdr3_aa: CASSFGLGRAGTGELFF
cdr3_nt: TGTGCCAGCAGCTTCGGTCTCGGGAGGGCCGGGACCGGGGAGCTGTTTTTT